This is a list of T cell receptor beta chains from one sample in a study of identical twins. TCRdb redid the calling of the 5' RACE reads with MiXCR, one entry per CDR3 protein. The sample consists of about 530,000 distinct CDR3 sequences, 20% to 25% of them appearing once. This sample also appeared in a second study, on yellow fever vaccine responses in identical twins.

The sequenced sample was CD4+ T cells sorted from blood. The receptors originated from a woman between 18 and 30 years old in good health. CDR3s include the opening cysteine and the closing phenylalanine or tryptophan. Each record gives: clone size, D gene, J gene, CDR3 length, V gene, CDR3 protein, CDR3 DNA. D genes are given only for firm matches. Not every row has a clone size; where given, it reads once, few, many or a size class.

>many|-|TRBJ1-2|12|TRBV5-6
CASSSGSYGYTF
TGTGCCAGCAGCTCGGGATCCTATGGCTACACCTTC
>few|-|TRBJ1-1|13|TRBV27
CASSWGVSTEAFF
TGTGCCAGCAGTTGGGGAGTCAGCACTGAAGCTTTCTTT
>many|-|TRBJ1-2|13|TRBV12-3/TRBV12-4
CASSAGQNYGYTF
TGTGCCAGCTCAGCGGGGCAGAATTATGGCTACACCTTC
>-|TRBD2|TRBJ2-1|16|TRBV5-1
CASSLVASGSGDEQFF
TGCGCCAGCAGCTTGGTGGCTAGCGGGAGTGGGGATGAGCAGTTCTTC
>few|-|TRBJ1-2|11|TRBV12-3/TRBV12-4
CASSTNYGYTF
TGTGCCAGCAGTACGAACTATGGCTACACCTTC
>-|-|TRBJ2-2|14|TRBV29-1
CSVLSGGGVGELFF
TGCAGCGTTCTTTCAGGGGGAGGAGTCGGGGAGCTGTTTTTT
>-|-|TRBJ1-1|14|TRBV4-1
CASSQVFRRTEAFF
TGCGCCAGCAGCCAAGTATTCCGTCGTACTGAAGCTTTCTTT
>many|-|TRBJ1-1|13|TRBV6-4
CASSTMEGTEAFF
TGTGCCAGCAGTACCATGGAGGGCACTGAAGCTTTCTTT
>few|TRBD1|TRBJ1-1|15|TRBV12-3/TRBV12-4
CASSPPHRGNTEAFF
TGTGCCAGCAGCCCCCCCCACAGGGGTAACACTGAAGCTTTCTTT
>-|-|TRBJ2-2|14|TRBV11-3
CASSSTRSAGELFF
TGTGCCAGCAGCTCGACTAGGTCTGCCGGGGAGCTGTTTTTT
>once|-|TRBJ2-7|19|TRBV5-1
CASSLTAQSQTVRGYEQYF
TGCGCCAGCAGCCTTACAGCCCAATCCCAGACAGTTCGGGGCTACGAGCAGTACTTC
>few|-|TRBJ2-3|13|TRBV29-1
CSVEQGGTDTQYF
TGCAGCGTTGAACAGGGGGGGACAGATACGCAGTATTTT
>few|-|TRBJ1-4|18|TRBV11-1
CASSLVVQVLSTNEKLFF
TGTGCCAGCAGCTTAGTCGTCCAGGTACTTTCAACTAATGAAAAACTGTTTTTT
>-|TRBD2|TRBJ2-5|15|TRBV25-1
CASSDQGLASETQYF
TGTGCCAGCAGTGATCAGGGACTAGCCTCAGAGACCCAGTACTTC
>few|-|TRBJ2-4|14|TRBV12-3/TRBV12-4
CASSSGIHLAERYF
TGTGCCAGCAGTTCGGGGATTCATCTAGCAGAAAGGTACTTC
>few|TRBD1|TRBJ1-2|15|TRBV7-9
CASSFGQGLYYGYTF
TGTGCCAGCAGCTTTGGACAGGGTTTATATTATGGCTACACCTTC
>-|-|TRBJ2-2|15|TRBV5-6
CASSLDRLNTGELFF
TGTGCCAGCAGCTTGGACAGGCTGAACACCGGGGAGCTGTTTTTT
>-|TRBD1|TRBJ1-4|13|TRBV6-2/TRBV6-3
CASSSGTDEKLFF
TGTGCCAGCAGTTCTGGGACAGACGAAAAACTGTTTTTT
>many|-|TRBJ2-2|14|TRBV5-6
CASSFGRNTGELFF
TGTGCCAGCAGCTTCGGGAGGAACACCGGGGAGCTGTTTTTT
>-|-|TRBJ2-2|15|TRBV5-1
CASSQGHTYTGELFF
TGCGCCAGCAGCCAGGGACATACTTACACCGGGGAGCTGTTTTTT
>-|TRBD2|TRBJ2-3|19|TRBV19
CASSIESPLAGGPTDTQYF
TGTGCCAGTAGTATAGAATCCCCGCTAGCGGGAGGGCCCACAGATACGCAGTATTTT
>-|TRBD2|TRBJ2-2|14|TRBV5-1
CASKAGGPAGELFF
TGCGCCAGCAAAGCGGGAGGGCCCGCCGGGGAGCTGTTTTTT